This TCR beta chain is drawn from a study of T cells in Graves' hyperthyroidism and ophthalmopathy. Study summary: Peripheral blood was taken when the disease was first diagnosed, before any treatment began. The study, taken as a whole, reports: Appearing also in blood were most of the thyroid clonotypes expanded above 0.001.

Of note for this clonotype: As yet, its antigen is unknown.

The germline gives CDR1 MNHNS, CDR2 SASEGT. This CDR3 is built from 16 residues. V dropped 6 bases and J dropped 0; count of bases not matched to a gene: 10. This sample holds PBMCs from roughly 10 ml fresh peripheral blood. Using RNA transcripts as the source, TCR beta CDR3 regions were amplified. The primer set for the first-round RT-PCR of the TCR CDR3 was HTBI. TCRdb re-derived calls from the multiplex PCR reads in MiXCR, one entry per CDR3 protein. The data contain more than 350,000 distinct CDR3 sequences, about 16% of them seen just once; the ten biggest clones take up approximately 19%. Material for sequencing was blood. The receptor was isolated from a woman aged 60-75 years with Graves' ophthalmopathy. The chain joins TRBV6-1 to TRBJ2-5; 7 positions match TRBD1. The CDR3 DNA is TGTGCCAGCAGCCCAGGGGGACCGTGGTACCAAGAGACCCAGTACTTC. Residues: CASSPGGPWYQETQYF.